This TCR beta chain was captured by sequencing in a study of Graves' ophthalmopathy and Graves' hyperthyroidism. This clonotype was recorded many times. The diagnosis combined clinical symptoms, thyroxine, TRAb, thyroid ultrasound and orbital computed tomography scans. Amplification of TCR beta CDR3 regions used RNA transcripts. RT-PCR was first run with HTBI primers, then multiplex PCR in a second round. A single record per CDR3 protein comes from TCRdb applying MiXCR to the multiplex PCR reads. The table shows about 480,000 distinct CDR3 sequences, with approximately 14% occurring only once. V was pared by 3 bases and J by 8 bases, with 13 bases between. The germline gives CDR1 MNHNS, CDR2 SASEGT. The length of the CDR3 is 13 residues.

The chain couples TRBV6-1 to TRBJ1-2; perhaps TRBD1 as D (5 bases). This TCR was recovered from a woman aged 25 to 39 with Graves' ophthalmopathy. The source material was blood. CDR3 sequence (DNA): TGTGCCAGCAGTGAGGCAGGGTGGAAGGGCTACACCTTC. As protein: CASSEAGWKGYTF.